Shown below are 23 T cell receptor beta chains from a single sample sequenced in a study of shared clonotypes between healthy human individuals. Only in-frame clones appear in the TCRdb table, and some are missing; sequencing was by immunoSEQ multiplex PCR. The data hold fewer than 3 million clones, with about 90% observed a single time. Sample: naive CD4+ T cells from PBMCs. Stated subset: CD45RA+ positively selected. The receptors were sampled from a man aged 18 to 30 in good health. Some clones in this sample may be carry-over from other donors' samples.

The gene calls are TRBV9 and TRBJ2-6; D gene ambiguous. This CDR3 spans 15 amino acids. Germline lookup yields CDR1 SGDLS and CDR2 YYNGEE. V shed 5 bases and J shed 0 bases, with 9 bases lying between them. CDR3 loop: CASRKMGSGANVLTF. The CDR3 coding sequence is TGTGCCAGCAGAAAGATGGGCTCTGGGGCCAACGTCCTGACTTTC.

V and J are TRBV5-5 and TRBJ1-2; D may be TRBD1 (5 bases). CDR1 is SGHKS and CDR2 is YYEKEE in the germline V gene (reference sequence). The CDR3 has 13 residues. Trimming removed 1 base from V and 6 bases from J, with 10 bases in between. This CDR3 reads CASSLILTDGYTF. Here the CDR3 DNA reads TGTGCCAGCAGCTTGATTTTGACAGATGGCTACACCTTC.

The chain employs TRBV19 and TRBJ1-4; D may be TRBD1 (5 bases). V lost 1 base, J lost 8 bases, and 11 bases lay in between. Germline loops: CDR1 LNHDA, CDR2 SQIVND (reference sequence). CDR3 length: 14 amino acids. The DNA of the CDR3 is TGTGCCAGTAGTATAGGAGGAGGGGAGGAAAAACTGTTTTTT. Residues: CASSIGGGEEKLFF.

The chain joins TRBV18 to TRBJ2-5; perhaps D is TRBD1 or TRBD2 (6 bases each). V was trimmed by 0 bases and J by 4 bases, leaving 18 bases between them. The length of the CDR3 is 17 residues. Germline CDR1 is KGHSH and CDR2 is LQKENI. CDR3 sequence (DNA): TGTGCCAGCTCACCACCAGGAGGGACACCAAAGGCAGAGACCCAGTACTTC. Translating gives CASSPPGGTPKAETQYF.

CDR3 coding DNA: TGTGCCAGCAGCCCAGCCGGGACTAGCGCCCTCTACGAGCAGTACTTC. It codes for CASSPAGTSALYEQYF. The V and J genes are TRBV7-9 and TRBJ2-7; 10 nucleotides agree with TRBD2. Germline CDR1 reads SEHNR; CDR2 reads FQNEAQ (reference sequence). CDR3 length: 16 amino acids. The V and J ends lost 5 bases and 3 bases, in that order; junction bases with no gene match: 10. Looking up the rest from reference TRBV7-9 and TRBJ2-7 gives the full variable domain: DTGVSQNPRHKITKRGQNVTFRCDPISEHNRLYWYRQTLGQGPEFLTYFQNEAQLEKSRLLSDRFSAERPKGSFSTLEIQRTEQGDSAMYLCASSPAGTSALYEQYFGPGTRLTVT.

The V gene is TRBV5-6, the J gene TRBJ2-1, with 15 nucleotides matching TRBD2. The CDR3 contains 17 residues. The V gene end was trimmed by 5 bases and the J gene end by 8 bases; junction bases not matched to a gene: 11. Germline CDR1 reads SGHDT; CDR2 reads YYEEEE. As DNA, the CDR3 is TGTGCCAGCAGGTGGACTAGCGGGAGGGCCGGTGTAGATGAGCAGTTCTTC. Translating it yields CASRWTSGRAGVDEQFF.

Concerning this clone: The sample holds other DNA sequences that translate to the same CDR3. This sequence joins TRBV10-3 and TRBJ1-1, with D possibly TRBD1 on 5 matching bases. The CDR3 extends over 14 amino acids. V lost 0 bases and J 0 bases, leaving 5 bases between the germline ends. Germline V gene data show CDR1 as ENHRY and CDR2 as SYGVKD. CDR3 amino acids: CAISESGLNTEAFF. The CDR3 DNA reads as TGTGCCATCAGTGAGTCGGGACTGAACACTGAAGCTTTCTTT.

The J gene is TRBJ1-3, the V gene TRBV30; D is uncertain. Trimming stripped 3 bases from V and 2 bases from J, with 11 bases between. This CDR3 has 14 amino acids. CDR1 is GTSNPN and CDR2 is SVGIG in the germline V gene (reference sequence). The CDR3 DNA reads TGTGCCTGGAGAACGTGGGGAACTGGAAACACCATATATTTT. Its protein is CAWRTWGTGNTIYF.

The genes are TRBV5-8 and TRBJ2-1; D unclear. This CDR3 spans 13 amino acids. Per the germline V gene, CDR1 is SGHTS and CDR2 is YDEGEE. Trimming stripped 9 bases from V and 7 bases from J, with 17 bases between. In DNA, the CDR3 is TGTGCCACCGCCCATATAGAGAAAAATGAGCAGTTCTTC. Translating gives CATAHIEKNEQFF.

As to this clone: This same CDR3 is encoded by further DNA sequences in the sample. J is TRBJ2-7 and V is TRBV6-6, with a weak D call TRBD1 (6 bases). This CDR3 is 13 amino acids long. Germline CDR1 is MNHNY and CDR2 is SVGAGI (reference sequence). With 6 bases removed from V and 1 base from J, the gap between germline ends came to 10 bases. CDR3 protein: CASRPTGSYEQYF. For the CDR3, the DNA is TGTGCCAGCAGGCCGACAGGATCCTACGAGCAGTACTTC.

The chain combines TRBV28 with TRBJ2-7; D is unresolved. CDR3 length: 14 residues. Trimming took off 2 bases at V and 3 bases at J, with 11 bases between the two ends. Germline CDR1 and CDR2: MDHEN and SYDVKM. DNA of the CDR3: TGTGCCAGCAGTTTAGTCTGGACGATCTACGAGCAGTACTTC. It encodes CASSLVWTIYEQYF.

In its sample, this clone was seen once. The chain is built from TRBV9 and TRBJ2-5; 7 bases match TRBD1. V shed 1 base and J 3 bases; nucleotides not matched to a gene: 12. Looked up from germline, CDR1 is SGDLS and CDR2 is YYNGEE. The CDR3 is 17 residues long. The CDR3 nucleotides read TGTGCCAGCAGCGTATCCCCTTTCATTCAGGGGGAAGAGACCCAGTACTTC. As protein: CASSVSPFIQGEETQYF. The entire variable domain, with the rest obtained from reference TRBV9 and TRBJ2-5, is as follows: DSGVTQTPKHLITATGQRVTLRCSPRSGDLSVYWYQQSLDQGLQFLIQYYNGEERAKGNILERFSAQQFPDLHSELNLSSLELGDSALYFCASSVSPFIQGEETQYFGPGTRLLVL.

The chain links TRBV18 to TRBJ2-2; D is uncertain. Per germline, CDR1 KGHSH and CDR2 LQKENI. Deletions cut 0 bases from V and 1 base from J, with 12 bases between. This CDR3 has 17 residues. The CDR3 DNA is TGTGCCAGCTCACCACCGCTCCCGGTGGGGAACACCGGGGAGCTGTTTTTT. Translating gives CASSPPLPVGNTGELFF.

Notes on this clone: Other DNA variants within this sample encode the same CDR3. The chain has TRBV7-6 and TRBJ1-1; possibly TRBD1 for D (6 bases). The CDR3 has 14 amino acids. Trimming stripped 5 bases from V and 0 bases from J, with 10 bases between. The germline gives CDR1 SGHVS, CDR2 FNYEAQ. CDR3 sequence: CASSLGQLNTEAFF. CDR3 bases: TGTGCCAGCAGCCTTGGACAGCTGAACACTGAAGCTTTCTTT.

CDR3 sequence reads: CASSHTWSVSYNEQFF. The CDR3 DNA sequence: TGCGCCAGCAGCCATACCTGGAGTGTCTCCTACAATGAGCAGTTCTTC. The rearrangement joins TRBV4-3 to TRBJ2-1, with D unresolved. In germline, CDR1 is LGHNA, CDR2 YSLEER. V lost 3 bases, J lost 0 bases, and 12 bases lay in between. The length of the CDR3 is 16 residues.

The chain joins TRBV19 to TRBJ2-5, with D possibly matching TRBD2 (6 bases). The germline V and J ends were trimmed by 5 bases and 2 bases, with 9 bases remaining between them. Looked up from germline, CDR1 is LNHDA and CDR2 is SQIVND (reference sequence). This CDR3 has 13 amino acids. The CDR3: CASSRREQETQYF. Written as DNA, the CDR3 is TGTGCCAGTAGTCGGCGGGAACAAGAGACCCAGTACTTC. Together with reference TRBV19 and TRBJ2-5, the CDR3 gives the full variable domain: DGGITQSPKYLFRKEGQNVTLSCEQNLNHDAMYWYRQDPGQGLRLIYYSQIVNDFQKGDIAEGYSVSREKKESFPLTVTSAQKNPTAFYLCASSRREQETQYFGPGTRLLVL.

Remarks on this clone: Distinct nucleotide sequences in the sample also encode this CDR3. The genes are TRBV5-6 and TRBJ1-3; no clear D. Per germline, CDR1 SGHDT and CDR2 YYEEEE. Trimming pared 0 bases from V and 1 base from J, leaving 5 bases between. The CDR3 has 14 amino acids. The CDR3 region has the DNA TGTGCCAGCAGCTTGGGTCTTTCTGGAAACACCATATATTTT. This gives the protein CASSLGLSGNTIYF. Together with reference TRBV5-6 and TRBJ1-3, the CDR3 gives the full variable domain: DAGVTQSPTHLIKTRGQQVTLRCSPKSGHDTVSWYQQALGQGPQFIFQYYEEEERQRGNFPDRFSGHQFPNYSSELNVNALLLGDSALYLCASSLGLSGNTIYFGEGSWLTVV.

The chain couples TRBV4-1 to TRBJ1-4, with 10 bases identical to TRBD1. Germline-derived CDR1 and CDR2 are MGHRA and YSYEKL. The CDR3 is 18 residues long. Trimming at V came to 1 base and at J to 6 bases, leaving 11 bases not matched to a gene. The CDR3 DNA is TGCGCCAGCAGCCAAGGAGGGTGGTCCGGACAGGGGGATGAAAAACTGTTTTTT. Amino acid sequence: CASSQGGWSGQGDEKLFF.

Regarding this clone: This sample also contains other DNA sequences that code for the same CDR3. The chain carries TRBV6-5 and TRBJ1-1; no definite D call. CDR3 size: 14 residues. Germline V gene data show CDR1 as MNHEY and CDR2 as SVGAGI. The V end lost 0 bases, the J end lost 2 bases, and 7 bases lay between the germline ends. CDR3 nucleotide sequence: TGTGCCAGCAGTTACTCGATGGTAAACACTGAAGCTTTCTTT. It translates to CASSYSMVNTEAFF.

The chain recombines TRBV10-3 with TRBJ1-1; TRBD1 matches at 10 bases. V lost 1 base, J lost 8 bases, and 13 bases stayed unmatched. The CDR3 covers 17 residues. The V gene's germline CDR1 is ENHRY and CDR2 SYGVKD. CDR3 nucleotides: TGTGCCATCAGTGAGTATCGTGGACAGGGGGTTTTTCCCGAAGCTTTCTTT. This translates into CAISEYRGQGVFPEAFF.

This clone was counted a single time. This chain connects TRBV27 to TRBJ1-5, with D perhaps matching TRBD1 (6 bases). CDR1 and CDR2 from the germline V gene are MNHEY and SMNVEV (reference sequence). The V end was cut by 1 base, the J end by 2 bases, with 15 bases between. The CDR3 loop spans 17 amino acids. CDR3 DNA: TGTGCCAGCAGTTTATTTGCGTCGGGGGCGGGCAATCAGCCCCAGCATTTT. This encodes CASSLFASGAGNQPQHF.

The chain links TRBV4-1 to TRBJ1-5; D perhaps matches TRBD1 (5 bases). This CDR3 contains 16 residues. V was shortened by 0 bases and J by 1 base, with 10 bases between the two germline ends. Germline CDR1 reads MGHRA; CDR2 reads YSYEKL. The CDR3 coding sequence is TGCGCCAGCAGCCAAGAAGGACATATAAGCAATCAGCCCCAGCATTTT. Its protein product is CASSQEGHISNQPQHF.

The rearrangement links TRBV19 to TRBJ1-2; D might be TRBD1 (5 bases). Deletions cut 5 bases from V and 0 bases from J, with 13 bases between. There are 15 residues in the CDR3. Germline V gives CDR1 LNHDA, CDR2 SQIVND (reference sequence). CDR3 amino acids: CASSLLLTANYGYTF. CDR3 nucleotides: TGTGCCAGTAGTCTACTTTTGACAGCTAACTATGGCTACACCTTC.